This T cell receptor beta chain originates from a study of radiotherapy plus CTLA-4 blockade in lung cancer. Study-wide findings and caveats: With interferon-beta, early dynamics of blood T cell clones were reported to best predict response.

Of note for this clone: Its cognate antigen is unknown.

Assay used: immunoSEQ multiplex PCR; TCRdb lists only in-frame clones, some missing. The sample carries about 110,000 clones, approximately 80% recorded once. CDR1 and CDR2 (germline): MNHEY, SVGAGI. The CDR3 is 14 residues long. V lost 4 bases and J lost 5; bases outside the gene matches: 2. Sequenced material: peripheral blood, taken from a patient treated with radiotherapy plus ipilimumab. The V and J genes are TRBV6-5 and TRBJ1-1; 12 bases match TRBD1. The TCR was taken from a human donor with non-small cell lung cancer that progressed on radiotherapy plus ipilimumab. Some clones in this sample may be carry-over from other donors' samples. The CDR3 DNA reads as TGTGCCAGCAGTTGGGACAGGGGGCTTACTGAAGCTTTCTTT. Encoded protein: CASSWDRGLTEAFF.